Listed below are T cell receptor beta chains from one sample, sequenced in a study of CD8+ T cells in alopecia areata. TCRdb keeps only in-frame clones here, not all; method: immunoSEQ multiplex PCR. The sample holds 150,000 to 200,000 clones, approximately 70% seen once. This material consisted of CD8+ T cells sorted from blood, taken at week 0. The receptors here all came from a human donor with alopecia areata. Each CDR3 is given with its conserved first and last residue. Each record gives: clone size, V gene, J gene, D gene, CDR3 DNA, CDR3 protein. The D gene is left open where the match is weak. Size is omitted from some rows. Given values are once, few, many or a class for expanded clones.

-	TRBV4-1	TRBJ2-7	-	TGCGCCAGCAGCGGGGGCAACAGGGCCTTTCCTCCCTACGAGCAGTGCTTC	CASSGGNRAFPPYEQCF
-	TRBV29-1	TRBJ2-7	-	TGCAGCGTTGATCAGGGGTCACCCTACGAGCAGTACTTC	CSVDQGSPYEQYF
-	TRBV15	TRBJ2-1	-	TGTGCCACCAGGGTGTCTAGCAGTCCCTACAATGAGCAGTTCTTC	CATRVSSSPYNEQFF
-	TRBV2	TRBJ2-7	TRBD1	TGTGCCAGCAGTGACCGACAGGGGACCTACGAGCAGTACTTC	CASSDRQGTYEQYF
-	TRBV6-5	TRBJ2-7	-	TGTGCCAGCAGGAAGGAACCCTCCTACGAGCAGTACTTC	CASRKEPSYEQYF
-	TRBV25-1	TRBJ2-3	-	TGTGCCAGCAGTATGGGGGCAGGAAACACAGATACGCAGTATTTT	CASSMGAGNTDTQYF
once	TRBV10-3	TRBJ2-7	-	TGTGCCATCAGTGATGTATTTGGGTCCGAGCAGTACTTC	CAISDVFGSEQYF
-	TRBV4-1	TRBJ1-5	TRBD1	TGCGCCAGCAGTTACAGGGGATGGGGTCAGCCCCAGCATTTT	CASSYRGWGQPQHF
few	TRBV27	TRBJ1-2	TRBD1	TGTGCCAGCAATTGGGACAGGGTTTGGGGCTACACCTTC	CASNWDRVWGYTF
-	TRBV6-5	TRBJ2-4	TRBD1	TGTGCCAGCAGTCCGGACAGGGGCGAAAACATTCAGTACTTC	CASSPDRGENIQYF
-	TRBV5-1	TRBJ1-2	-	TGCGCCAGCAGCTTGAATCCCTTCCGAGCCCCAGAAGACTATGGCTACACCTTC	CASSLNPFRAPEDYGYTF
once	TRBV30	TRBJ2-1	-	TGTGCCTGGAACCTTGCAGAGTCCAATGAGCAGTTCTTC	CAWNLAESNEQFF
-	TRBV19	TRBJ1-6	-	TGTGCCAGTAGTAGTGAAGGAATCCTCTATAATTCACCCCTCCACTTT	CASSSEGILYNSPLHF
-	TRBV7-2	TRBJ2-2	-	TGTGCCAGCAGCTTAGGGACAATCCGCGAGGACACCGGGGAGCTGTTTTTT	CASSLGTIREDTGELFF
-	TRBV27	TRBJ2-2	TRBD2	TGTGCCAGCACGATAGCGGGGGGAGGCACCGGGGAGCTGTTTTTT	CASTIAGGGTGELFF
few	TRBV7-6	TRBJ2-7	TRBD2	TGTGCCAGCAGCTTAGCCCCTAGCGGCTCCTCCTACGAGCAGTACTTC	CASSLAPSGSSYEQYF
-	TRBV5-4	TRBJ2-3	-	TGTGCCAGCAGCTTGGCCTACGACCGCACAGATACGCAGTATTTT	CASSLAYDRTDTQYF
few	TRBV7-9	TRBJ2-3	-	TGTGCCAGCAGCTCCTCAGGGGCTAGCACAGATACGCAGTATTTT	CASSSSGASTDTQYF
-	TRBV27	TRBJ1-6	-	TGTGCCAGCAGTTTAAATGTCGACATCTCCTATAATTCACCCCTCCACTTT	CASSLNVDISYNSPLHF
few	TRBV29-1	TRBJ2-2	-	TGCAGCGTTGATTTTGGCGGGGAGCTGTTTTTT	CSVDFGGELFF
-	TRBV2	TRBJ2-7	-	TGTGCCAGCAGTGCCCGGGACCCCGAGCAGTACTTC	CASSARDPEQYF
-	TRBV10-2	TRBJ2-5	-	TGCGCCAGCAGTGAGTCGGGCGGACGGCGGGCACGAGAGACCCAGTACTTC	CASSESGGRRARETQYF
-	TRBV29-1	TRBJ2-7	-	TGCAGCGTTGTAGGGAAAAAACGCTACGAGCAGTACTTC	CSVVGKKRYEQYF
-	TRBV27	TRBJ2-6	TRBD2	TGTGCCAGCAGTTTAGCGGGGGTCGGGGCCAACGTCCTGACTTTC	CASSLAGVGANVLTF
-	TRBV27	TRBJ1-2	-	TGTGCCAGCAGTCCCGGGGACGGTTCTTTCTATGGCTACACCTTC	CASSPGDGSFYGYTF
-	TRBV30	TRBJ1-3	TRBD1	TGTGCCTGGAGCTTTGGACAGGGGACTGGAAACACCATATATTTT	CAWSFGQGTGNTIYF
-	TRBV4-1	TRBJ2-7	-	TGCGCCAGCAGCCCCCCGGGTACGGACGAGCAGTACTTC	CASSPPGTDEQYF
-	TRBV29-1	TRBJ1-2	TRBD1	TGCAGCGTTGCTACAGGGGAAAACTATGGCTACACCTTC	CSVATGENYGYTF
-	TRBV7-9	TRBJ2-5	-	TGTGCCAGCAGCCCAAGAGGGGGACTTCAATCGGACAAGACCCAGTACTTC	CASSPRGGLQSDKTQYF
-	TRBV15	TRBJ2-3	TRBD1	TGTGCCACTCAACGGGACAGGGCGGTCACAGATACGCAGTATTTT	CATQRDRAVTDTQYF
once	TRBV6-5	TRBJ1-5	-	TGTGCCAGCAGCTACGGGATCAATCAGCCCCAGCATTTT	CASSYGINQPQHF
-	TRBV29-1	TRBJ2-7	TRBD2	TGCAGCGTTGAGGGTAGCGGGGGGTCCCTTTACGAGCAGTACTTC	CSVEGSGGSLYEQYF
-	TRBV15	TRBJ1-5	-	TGTGCCACCTCCCAACTCCCGTATCAGCCCCAGCATTTT	CATSQLPYQPQHF
-	TRBV5-6	TRBJ1-6	-	TGTGCCAGCAGCTTACAAGGGAATTCACCCCTCCACTTT	CASSLQGNSPLHF
-	TRBV5-1	TRBJ1-1	-	TGCGCCAGCAGCTTTAACATGGGCGCTGAAGCTTTCTTT	CASSFNMGAEAFF
once	TRBV7-7	TRBJ2-5	-	TGTGCTAGCAGCCCCTCTGGGTTCCAAGAGACCCAGTACTTC	CASSPSGFQETQYF
-	TRBV29-1	TRBJ2-2	TRBD2	TGCAGCGTTGAGGGCGGGGGAACCTATACCGGGGAGCTGTTTTTT	CSVEGGGTYTGELFF
-	TRBV25-1	TRBJ2-5	TRBD2	TGTGCCAGCAGTGGCTGGACTAGCGGCCAAGAGACCCAGTACTTC	CASSGWTSGQETQYF
-	TRBV9	TRBJ2-3	-	TGTGCCAGCAGCGTATGGGGGACACCCACAGATACGCAGTATTTT	CASSVWGTPTDTQYF
once	TRBV27	TRBJ2-7	-	TGTGCCAGCAGGGGGGACGGTGGCTCCTACGAGCAGTACTTC	CASRGDGGSYEQYF
-	TRBV6-5	TRBJ2-2	-	TGTGCCAGCACGGCGGGGCGATCGGACACCGGGGAGCTGTTTTTT	CASTAGRSDTGELFF
once	TRBV7-9	TRBJ2-3	-	TGTGCCAGCAGTTTATCCGCCGCCGCGGTGCTGACAGATACGCAGTATTTT	CASSLSAAAVLTDTQYF
-	TRBV6-5	TRBJ1-6	TRBD1	TGTGCCAGCAGTTACTCAGGACAGGGAAATTCACCCCTCCACTTT	CASSYSGQGNSPLHF
-	TRBV7-6	TRBJ2-5	TRBD1	TGTGCCAGCACCCGAGTCGACAGGGGGCAAGAGACCCAGTACTTC	CASTRVDRGQETQYF
-	TRBV2	TRBJ2-1	TRBD2	TGTGCCAGCAGCTCCACGCTAGCGGGGAGCTCCTACAATGAGCAGTTCTTC	CASSSTLAGSSYNEQFF
few	TRBV13	TRBJ1-2	-	TGTGCCAGCAGCACCGGACTTAACTATGGCTACACCTTC	CASSTGLNYGYTF
-	TRBV7-9	TRBJ1-1	-	TGTGCCAGCAGCGCAGACGGGCTCTCCATGAACACTGAAGCTTTCTTT	CASSADGLSMNTEAFF
once	TRBV5-1	TRBJ1-5	-	TGCGCCAGCAGCTTTATAAACCTTAGGAAAGAGCGCCAGCCCCAGCATTTT	CASSFINLRKERQPQHF
-	TRBV27	TRBJ2-7	-	TGTGCCAGCAGTTTACAGGCGTCCTACGAGCAGTACTTC	CASSLQASYEQYF
-	TRBV29-1	TRBJ2-7	TRBD2	TGCAGCGTTGGAATAGGGACTATCTACGAGCAGTACTTC	CSVGIGTIYEQYF
-	TRBV2	TRBJ1-1	-	TGTGCGACCAGTGAACGGGATGAGAACACTGAAGCTTTCTTT	CATSERDENTEAFF
-	TRBV7-9	TRBJ1-2	TRBD1	TGTGCCAGCAACACAGGGGTTGGCTACACCTTC	CASNTGVGYTF
-	TRBV7-6	TRBJ2-3	-	TGTGCCAGCAGCTTAGCGGGGGGGCCCACAGATACGCAGTATTTT	CASSLAGGPTDTQYF
-	TRBV4-2	TRBJ1-4	-	TGTGCCAGCACTCCCGACCCTCGGGGGACCGAAAAACTGTTTTTT	CASTPDPRGTEKLFF
-	TRBV9	TRBJ2-7	TRBD1	TGTGCCAGCAGCTCCGGGACAGGGCCCAACGGGGGCTCCTACGAGCAGTACTTC	CASSSGTGPNGGSYEQYF
-	TRBV25-1	TRBJ2-2	TRBD1	TGTGCCAGCAGCAGGGGGCAGGCCGGGGAGCTGTTTTTT	CASSRGQAGELFF
few	TRBV11-2	TRBJ2-5	-	TGTGCCAGCAGCTTGTCAGACAGACCCAGCACCCAGTACTTC	CASSLSDRPSTQYF
-	TRBV5-1	TRBJ2-2	-	TGCGCCAGCAGCTTACAAGTGGAGAACACCGGGGAGCTGTTTTTT	CASSLQVENTGELFF